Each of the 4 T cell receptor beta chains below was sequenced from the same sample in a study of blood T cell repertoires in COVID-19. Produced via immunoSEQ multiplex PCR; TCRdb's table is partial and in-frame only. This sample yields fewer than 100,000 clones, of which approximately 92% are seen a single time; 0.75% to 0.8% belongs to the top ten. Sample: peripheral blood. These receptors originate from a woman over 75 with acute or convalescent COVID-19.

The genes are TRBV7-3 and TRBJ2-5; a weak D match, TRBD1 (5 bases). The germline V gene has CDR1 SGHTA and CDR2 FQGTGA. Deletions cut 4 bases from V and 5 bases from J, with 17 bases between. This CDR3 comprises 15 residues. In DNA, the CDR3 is TGTGCCAGCAGCTCTAACCCCGGCAGGGTCGAGACCCAGTACTTC. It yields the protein CASSSNPGRVETQYF. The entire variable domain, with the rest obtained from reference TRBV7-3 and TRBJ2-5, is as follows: GAGVSQTPSNKVTEKGKYVELRCDPISGHTALYWYRQSLGQGPEFLIYFQGTGAADDSGLPNDRFFAVRPEGSVSTLKIQRTERGDSAVYLCASSSNPGRVETQYFGPGTRLLVL.

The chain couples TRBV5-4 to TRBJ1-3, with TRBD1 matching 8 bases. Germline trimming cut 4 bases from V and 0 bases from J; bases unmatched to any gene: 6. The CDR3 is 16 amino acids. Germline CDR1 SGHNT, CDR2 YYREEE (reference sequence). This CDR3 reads CASSVGQVNSGNTIYF. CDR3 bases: TGTGCCAGCAGCGTGGGACAGGTTAACTCTGGAAACACCATATATTTT.

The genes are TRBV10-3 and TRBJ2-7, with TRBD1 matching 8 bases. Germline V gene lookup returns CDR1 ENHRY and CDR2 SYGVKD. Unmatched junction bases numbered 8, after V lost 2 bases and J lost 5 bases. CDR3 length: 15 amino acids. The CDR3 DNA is TGTGCCATCAGTGAGCACCTATACAGGGGGAACGAGCAGTACTTC. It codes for CAISEHLYRGNEQYF.

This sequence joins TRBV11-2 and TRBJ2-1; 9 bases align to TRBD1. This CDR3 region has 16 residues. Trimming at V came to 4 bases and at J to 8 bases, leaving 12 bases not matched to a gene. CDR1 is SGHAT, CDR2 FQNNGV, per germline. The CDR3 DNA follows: TGTGCCAGCAGCTCTCACCCCGGGACAGGGATGGATGAGCAGTTCTTC. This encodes CASSSHPGTGMDEQFF.